Below, 8 T cell receptor beta chains from the same sample are listed, as sequenced in a study of vaccination and CD4 T cells after COVID-19. Stated treatment: approximately nine-day PBMC culture with coronavirus spike peptide pools or control peptides (ViraFEST assay). Sequenced with the Oncomine TCR Beta short-read assay was DNA taken from cultured CD4+ T cells. One entry per CDR3 protein results from TCRdb running MiXCR on the PCR reads. The sample holds about 18,000 distinct CDR3 sequences; over 45% are singletons and the top ten take over 15%. These receptors have no identified antigens. The input for sequencing was CD4+ T cells from blood, cultured in vitro, taken before SARS-CoV-2 vaccination. All receptors come from a human donor who had recovered from COVID-19.

The sample holds a few counts of this clonotype. The chain recombines TRBV24-1 with TRBJ1-1, with D tentatively TRBD1 (5 bases). CDR1 is KGHDR, CDR2 SFDVKD, per germline. V dropped 5 bases and J dropped 6 bases, with 18 bases sitting between them. This CDR3 has 15 residues. CDR3 region: CATSGGGRQLAEAFF. CDR3 DNA sequence: TGTGCCACCAGTGGGGGTGGTAGACAGCTAGCTGAAGCTTTCTTT.

This sequence joins TRBV19 and TRBJ1-1; D gene unclear. V lost 5 bases and J 7 bases, leaving 8 bases between the germline ends. Germline CDR1 reads LNHDA; CDR2 reads SQIVND (reference sequence). The CDR3 runs 11 residues. CDR3 nucleotide sequence: TGTGCCAGTAGTGTGCTAGATGAAGCTTTCTTT. It specifies CASSVLDEAFF.

This clonotype was detected only once. The chain links TRBV19 to TRBJ2-7; D tentatively fits TRBD1 or TRBD2 (5 bases each). The V gene's germline CDR1 is LNHDA and CDR2 SQIVND (reference sequence). The V end lost 3 bases, the J end lost 3 bases, and 9 bases lay between the germline ends. The CDR3 length is 13 residues. CDR3 in DNA: TGTGCCAGTAGTATGTCAGGGAGCTACGAGCAGTACTTC. As protein: CASSMSGSYEQYF. Full variable domain (outside the CDR3, taken from reference TRBV19 and TRBJ2-7): DGGITQSPKYLFRKEGQNVTLSCEQNLNHDAMYWYRQDPGQGLRLIYYSQIVNDFQKGDIAEGYSVSREKKESFPLTVTSAQKNPTAFYLCASSMSGSYEQYFGPGTRLTVT.

The chain recombines TRBV7-9 with TRBJ1-3; D gene ambiguous. The CDR3 length is 14 residues. Looked up from germline, CDR1 is SEHNR and CDR2 is FQNEAQ (reference sequence). V was pared by 6 bases and J by 0 bases, with 9 bases between. The CDR3 spells CASSWLGSGNTIYF. CDR3 sequence (DNA): TGTGCCAGCAGTTGGTTGGGCTCTGGAAACACCATATATTTT.

The chain uses TRBV29-1 and TRBJ2-3; 8 positions agree with TRBD2. Germline V lookup: CDR1 SQVTM, CDR2 ANQGSEA. The CDR3 length is 15 residues. Germline trimming cut 8 bases from V and 0 bases from J; bases unmatched to any gene: 10. The CDR3 nucleotides read TGCAGCTATGCCGGAGCGGGAGTCAGCACAGATACGCAGTATTTT. Its protein product is CSYAGAGVSTDTQYF.

This rearrangement joins TRBV6-1 to TRBJ2-2, with 10 bases lining up with TRBD2. Germline-derived CDR1 and CDR2 are MNHNS and SASEGT. There are 14 residues in the CDR3. J lost 5 bases, V lost 8 bases, and 5 bases had no gene match. For the CDR3, the DNA is TGTGCCAGCTTGGTAGCGGGAGGAACCGGGGAGCTGTTTTTT. Its translation is CASLVAGGTGELFF.

This clonotype has more than one count but fewer than ten. CDR3 coding DNA: TGTGCCAGCAGCTTAGAACTGGGCGCGGGCTACACCTTC. This gives the protein CASSLELGAGYTF. The chain links TRBV7-2 to TRBJ1-2; D not resolved. Trimming took 1 base from V and 8 from J, leaving 11 bases between them. CDR3 size: 13 residues. Germline V gene lookup returns CDR1 SGHTA and CDR2 FQGNSA. The whole variable domain, filled in from reference TRBV7-2 and TRBJ1-2, reads GAGVSQSPSNKVTEKGKDVELRCDPISGHTALYWYRQSLGQGLEFLIYFQGNSAPDKSGLPSDRFSAERTGGSVSTLTIQRTQQEDSAVYLCASSLELGAGYTFGSGTRLTVV.

The chain couples TRBV20-1 to TRBJ1-1; D gene uncertain. V was cut by 5 bases and J by 3 bases, with 22 bases left in between. Germline-derived CDR1 and CDR2 are DFQATT and SNEGSKA (reference sequence). The CDR3 is made up of 16 amino acids. As DNA, the CDR3 is TGCAGTGCTGGGGTATTTGACAACACCTGGGACACTGAAGCTTTCTTT. It is translated as CSAGVFDNTWDTEAFF.